The 24 T cell receptor beta chains reported below all come from one sample, sequenced in a study of Ad26.COV2.S vaccination and SARS-CoV-2 variants (dated by TCRdb to the early 2020s). The treatment or condition label corresponds to: 19 received Ad26.COV2.S at low or high dose, single or two shots; several received placebo; per-sample allocation not given. Repertoires of vaccine and placebo recipients were sequenced from samples taken on day 63 after the first injection. The library was built by means of the immunoSEQ multiplex PCR assay. TCRdb limited this immuneACCESS table to in-frame rearrangements with V and J called. A share of clones is missing; checked studies link under half to unresolved V genes, and the rest is unexplained. This sample has 500,000 or so clones in its table, and roughly 89% of those were observed once. In total, the top ten clones hold about 2.4% of the sample. The starting material was peripheral blood, obtained in a trial of Ad26.COV2.S vaccine versus placebo. The receptors here all came from a person between 18 and 59 years old who received the Ad26.COV2.S COVID-19 vaccine or a placebo.

This rearrangement joins TRBV5-4 to TRBJ1-4; 12 bases line up with TRBD1. CDR1 is SGHNT and CDR2 is YYREEE in the germline V gene (reference sequence). The length of the CDR3 is 17 residues. V shed 4 bases, J shed 7 bases, and the junction held 11 bases outside the gene matches. This CDR3 is CASSAPGQGARSEKLFF. The CDR3 nucleotides read TGTGCCAGCAGCGCACCGGGACAGGGGGCGCGTAGTGAAAAACTGTTTTTT. Using reference TRBV5-4 and TRBJ1-4 for the parts outside the CDR3, the full variable domain is ETGVTQSPTHLIKTRGQQVTLRCSSQSGHNTVSWYQQALGQGPQFIFQYYREEENGRGNFPPRFSGLQFPNYSSELNVNALELDDSALYLCASSAPGQGARSEKLFFGSGTQLSVL.

This clone turned up a few times. This chain connects TRBV20-1 to TRBJ1-6; 10 nucleotides match TRBD1. Trimming cost V 3 bases and J 8 bases; bases outside gene matches: 4. This CDR3 is built from 14 residues. From germline, CDR1 is DFQATT and CDR2 SNEGSKA (reference sequence). The CDR3 nucleotides read TGCAGTGCTAGTTATGGGACAGGGGATTCACCCCTCCACTTT. Its translation is CSASYGTGDSPLHF.

The DNA of the CDR3 is TGTGCCAGCAGAATGAAAGCAGGGGGCGCGAGCAATCAGCCCCAGCATTTT. This sequence encodes CASRMKAGGASNQPQHF. The chain joins TRBV27 to TRBJ1-5; 8 bases fit TRBD1. The length of the CDR3 is 17 residues. Germline V CDR1 and CDR2: MNHEY, SMNVEV (reference sequence). Trimming removed 6 bases from V and 1 base from J; junction bases left unmatched: 11.

The chain couples TRBV12-3 or TRBV12-4 to TRBJ1-1, with a possible D match to TRBD1 (5 bases). The ends were cut back, 5 bases at V and 7 bases at J, with 14 bases in the middle. The CDR3 sequence is 13 residues long. As DNA, the CDR3 is TGTGCCAGCAGTACACCCAGGGATTTTGAAGCTTTCTTT. This sequence encodes CASSTPRDFEAFF.

The chain uses TRBV29-1 and TRBJ2-5; possible D gene TRBD2, 7 bases. CDR1 SQVTM and CDR2 ANQGSEA come from the germline V gene. This CDR3 has 16 amino acids. Trimming took 6 bases from V and 2 from J, leaving 22 bases between them. The CDR3 reads CSVGPSGGGGQETQYF. CDR3 nucleotides: TGCAGCGTGGGCCCTAGCGGAGGGGGGGGGCAAGAGACCCAGTACTTC. The full variable domain, completed using reference TRBV29-1 and TRBJ2-5, is SAVISQKPSRDICQRGTSLTIQCQVDSQVTMMFWYRQQPGQSLTLIATANQGSEATYESGFVIDKFPISRPNLTFSTLTVSNMSPEDSSIYLCSVGPSGGGGQETQYFGPGTRLLVL.

The chain carries TRBV18 and TRBJ2-1; a weak D match, TRBD2 (5 bases). V dropped 3 bases and J dropped 2 bases, with 11 bases sitting between them. Germline V gene data show CDR1 as KGHSH and CDR2 as LQKENI. This CDR3 has 15 amino acids. CDR3 coding DNA: TGTGCCAGCTCACCGATGGGGAGCCCCTACAATGAGCAGTTCTTC. The encoded protein is CASSPMGSPYNEQFF.

V and J are TRBV5-1 and TRBJ1-1; D unresolved. The CDR3 contains 13 residues. Trimming removed 1 base from V and 3 bases from J, with 7 bases in between. Germline values: CDR1 SGHRS, CDR2 YFSETQ. CDR3 coding DNA: TGCGCCAGCAGCTTGCGTCGCGACACTGAAGCTTTCTTT. Protein: CASSLRRDTEAFF.

This chain joins TRBV4-3 and TRBJ1-6; D is possibly TRBD1 (6 bases). Per germline, CDR1 LGHNA and CDR2 YSLEER. V was pared by 4 bases and J by 4 bases, with 20 bases between. The CDR3 is made up of 18 amino acids. This CDR3 reads CASSRYGPNREYNSPLHF. The CDR3 nucleotides are TGCGCCAGCAGCCGCTATGGTCCTAACAGGGAGTATAATTCACCCCTCCACTTT.

The CDR3 is CASSLSWEAGELFF. CDR3 bases: TGTGCCAGCAGCTTGAGCTGGGAGGCCGGGGAGCTGTTTTTT. The chain has TRBV7-2 and TRBJ2-2, with D possibly TRBD2 on 6 matching bases. Germline CDR1 reads SGHTA; CDR2 reads FQGNSA. Trimming left V 3 bases short and J 6 bases short, with 11 bases between. This CDR3 has 14 amino acids.

On this clone itself: At one boundary the junction diverges from the germline segment, which might be a read error. The rearrangement joins TRBV5-5 to TRBJ2-2; 7 bases map to TRBD1. This CDR3 has 15 residues. In germline, CDR1 is SGHKS, CDR2 YYEKEE (reference sequence). CDR3 sequence (DNA): TGTGCCAGCGGCTTCGGGGACAGAGACACCGGGGAGCTGTTTTTT. Its protein product is CASGFGDRDTGELFF.

This chain connects TRBV6-5 to TRBJ2-4, with D unclear. Germline-derived CDR1 and CDR2 are MNHEY and SVGAGI. The CDR3 extends over 12 amino acids. V was pared by 4 bases and J by 11 bases, with 12 bases between. CDR3 residues: CASSSTPFVQYF. DNA of the CDR3: TGTGCCAGCAGTTCCACTCCGTTTGTTCAGTACTTC.

The chain recombines TRBV12-3 or TRBV12-4 with TRBJ1-2, with TRBD1 as a possible D gene (5 bases). Deletions cut 3 bases from V and 8 bases from J, with 13 bases between. The CDR3 is made up of 13 amino acids. The CDR3 protein is CASSFGAGGGYTF. The CDR3 DNA reads TGTGCCAGCAGTTTTGGGGCCGGCGGCGGCTACACCTTC.

This clone was counted once. The V call is TRBV2, the J call TRBJ1-2; TRBD1 might be the D (6 bases). With 11 bases removed from V and 8 bases from J, the gap between germline ends came to 18 bases. The germline gives CDR1 SNHLY, CDR2 FYNNEI. The CDR3 is made up of 12 amino acids. CDR3 sequence (DNA): TGTGCCTGTCGGCCAGGGGCGCGAGGCTACACCTTC. It specifies CACRPGARGYTF.

The table lists this clone with a count of one. This chain joins TRBV7-3 and TRBJ1-6; D unclear. V lost 8 bases, J lost 3 bases, and 8 bases lay in between. This CDR3 contains 13 residues. Germline V CDR1 and CDR2: SGHTA, FQGTGA. The CDR3 here is CASGRDYNSPLHF. CDR3 bases: TGTGCCAGCGGCCGGGACTATAATTCACCCCTCCACTTT.

This chain uses TRBV13 with TRBJ1-4; possible D gene TRBD1, 6 bases. Germline-derived CDR1 and CDR2 are PRHDT and FYEKMQ (reference sequence). This CDR3 contains 16 residues. V was pared by 2 bases and J by 2 bases, with 12 bases between. The CDR3: CASSLSGGATNEKLFF. CDR3 DNA: TGTGCCAGCAGCTTATCTGGGGGCGCGACTAATGAAAAACTGTTTTTT.

This clone was found once. V usage is TRBV18 and J usage is TRBJ1-4; 8 bases are a match to TRBD1. The trim removed 3 bases at V and 8 bases at J, leaving 8 bases unmatched. The CDR3 length is 15 residues. The germline gives CDR1 KGHSH, CDR2 LQKENI. The DNA of the CDR3 is TGTGCCAGCTCACCGACACGACAGGGGAGCGAAAAACTGTTTTTT. This encodes CASSPTRQGSEKLFF.

V is TRBV13 and J is TRBJ2-3; D call uncertain. Looked up from germline, CDR1 is PRHDT and CDR2 is FYEKMQ (reference sequence). V dropped 2 bases and J dropped 4 bases, with 4 bases sitting between them. This CDR3 has 12 amino acids. The CDR3 spells CASSLKPDTQYF. The DNA for the CDR3 is TGTGCCAGCAGCTTAAAGCCAGATACGCAGTATTTT.

V is TRBV3-1 (or the pseudogene TRBV3-2) and J is TRBJ2-1; D possibly matches TRBD1 or TRBD2 (5 bases each). The CDR3 runs to 15 residues. The germline gives CDR1 LGHDT, CDR2 YNNKEL (reference sequence). Between the trimmed V and J ends, which lost 1 base and 9 bases, there was a span of 16 bases. CDR3 region: CASSQVGNRIGEQFF. DNA of the CDR3: TGTGCCAGCAGCCAAGTCGGGAACAGGATCGGTGAGCAGTTCTTC.

V gene TRBV18 combines with J gene TRBJ1-1; TRBD1 might be the D (6 bases). Germline V gives CDR1 KGHSH, CDR2 LQKENI. Trimming stripped 5 bases from V and 7 bases from J, with 14 bases between. This CDR3 region has 13 residues. CDR3: CASSAGASFEAFF. Here the CDR3 DNA reads TGTGCCAGCTCAGCAGGGGCCTCCTTTGAAGCTTTCTTT.

This clone was counted between two and nine times. This chain uses TRBV4-1 with TRBJ1-6; D uncertain. The CDR3 covers 15 residues. With 4 bases removed from V and 6 bases from J, the gap between germline ends came to 13 bases. Per the germline V gene, CDR1 is MGHRA and CDR2 is YSYEKL. The CDR3 protein is CASSPLEIGNSPLHF. CDR3 bases: TGCGCCAGCAGCCCTTTGGAGATTGGTAATTCACCCCTCCACTTT.

The chain links TRBV28 to TRBJ1-4; weak D call: TRBD1 (5 bases). V was cut by 9 bases and J by 4 bases, with 18 bases left in between. Looked up from germline, CDR1 is MDHEN and CDR2 is SYDVKM. This CDR3 contains 15 residues. The CDR3 reads CASMPGRNYNEKLFF. As DNA, the CDR3 is TGTGCCAGTATGCCGGGACGGAATTATAATGAAAAACTGTTTTTT.

As to this clone: Other DNA sequences in the sample encode the same CDR3. The chain has TRBV29-1 and TRBJ2-5; D is unclear. Trimming stripped 5 bases from V and 4 bases from J, with 8 bases between. The CDR3 sequence is 11 residues long. Germline lookup yields CDR1 SQVTM and CDR2 ANQGSEA. The CDR3, as DNA: TGCAGCGTTAGTCGAGGAGAGACCCAGTACTTC. Translation gives CSVSRGETQYF.

The chain is built from TRBV10-3 and TRBJ2-4; 12 nucleotides align to TRBD1. V lost 5 bases, J lost 9 bases, and 8 bases stayed unmatched. The CDR3 has 15 residues. Germline-derived CDR1 and CDR2 are ENHRY and SYGVKD. As DNA, the CDR3 is TGTGCCATCAGTCCGGGACAGGGGGCGGAAAGCATTCAGTACTTC. Protein sequence: CAISPGQGAESIQYF.

This clone appeared a single time. V gene TRBV5-1 combines with J gene TRBJ2-2; D might be TRBD2 (5 bases). V dropped 5 bases and J dropped 5 bases, with 13 bases sitting between them. This CDR3 has 14 residues. Germline values: CDR1 SGHRS, CDR2 YFSETQ. Here the CDR3 reads CASRGLAGTGELFF. The CDR3 DNA reads as TGCGCCAGCAGAGGGCTAGCTGGGACCGGGGAGCTGTTTTTT.